This T cell receptor beta chain is drawn from a study of shared clonotypes between healthy human individuals. The study's findings and limits: Memory subsets generally showed lower estimated richness than naive subsets. Clonotype sharing among the donors was expected to vary with sequencing depth.

Per the germline V gene, CDR1 is DFQATT and CDR2 is SNEGSKA (reference sequence). The CDR3 contains 11 residues. Germline trimming cut 5 bases from V and 13 bases from J; bases unmatched to any gene: 7. Under the authors' procedure: Junction-only immunoSEQ data arrived without quality scores, meaning filtering differed. Sequencing was performed with immunoSEQ multiplex PCR; in TCRdb, only in-frame clones are kept and a portion is missing. That table supplies the V and J calls and clone size; D and trimming were determined from the DNA. The top ten clones hold 0.89% of a sample with about 1.1 million clones, around 77% of them seen once. Comment on this clone: Antigen specificity is unknown.

The chain combines TRBV20-1 with TRBJ2-1; TRBD2 agrees at 8 bases. The receptor was isolated from a man in his late teens or twenties in good health. Some clones in this sample may be carry-over from other donors' samples. The material sequenced was memory CD4+ T cells from PBMCs. Specified subset: CD45RA-negative fraction. CDR3 nucleotide sequence: TGCAGTGCTTTAGCGGGGTCTGTACAGTTCTTC. Protein: CSALAGSVQFF.